Listed below are T cell receptor beta chains from one sample, sequenced in a study of CD8 T cells in Susac syndrome. Via MiXCR, TCRdb re-called the immunoSEQ multiplex PCR reads, giving one row per CDR3 protein. The data hold under 200,000 distinct CDR3 sequences, with approximately 94% observed a single time. Material: CD4+ T cells from PBMCs. The receptor source for this set is a human donor in good health. The CDR3 runs from the conserved cysteine through the conserved F or W.

TRBV7-9,TRBJ1-1,CASSWDRDTEAFF
TRBV7-9,TRBJ2-1,CASSLERQGGEQFF
TRBV6-2/TRBV6-3,TRBJ1-1,CASSVGSNTEAFF
TRBV19,TRBJ2-7,CASGVDYEQYF
TRBV5-1,TRBJ2-5,CASSLRPGGGEETQYF
TRBV9,TRBJ2-1,CASSGGDRVSYNEQFF
TRBV27,TRBJ2-4,CASSLSTGQSLAKNIQYF
TRBV7-2,TRBJ1-5,CASSHNQASNQPQHF
TRBV20-1,TRBJ1-1,CSARDRQGARPMNTEAFF
TRBV12-3/TRBV12-4,TRBJ2-5,CASSLVGYQETQYF
TRBV20-1,TRBJ2-2,CSARVPGLATGELFF
TRBV29-1,TRBJ2-5,CSVGPSAETQYF
TRBV5-6,TRBJ1-5,CASSFGGRQPQHF
TRBV7-3,TRBJ2-5,CASSLFPRGSRETQYF
TRBV7-2,TRBJ2-4,CASSLGGRSQNIQYF
TRBV3-1,TRBJ1-5,CASSSEGSGNQPQHF
TRBV5-1,TRBJ2-1,CASSLAGTGFSSYNEQFF
TRBV7-2,TRBJ1-2,CASSLDLGRQGYGYTF
TRBV19,TRBJ2-5,CASSILSGDGETQYF
TRBV6-5,TRBJ1-2,CASSLQGTLYGYTF
TRBV19,TRBJ2-7,CASSPLTGKSYEQYF
TRBV4-1,TRBJ2-5,CASSLEGRETQYF
TRBV25-1,TRBJ2-7,CASTRSGGLYEQYF
TRBV18,TRBJ2-3,CASSPPSTDTQYF
TRBV12-3/TRBV12-4,TRBJ2-7,CASSGVGSEQYF
TRBV9,TRBJ2-7,CASSEGLVTGYEQYF
TRBV7-2,TRBJ1-2,CASSLDTVGGYTF
TRBV4-1,TRBJ2-5,CASSHPDVQETQYF
TRBV12-3/TRBV12-4,TRBJ1-6,CASSLRFGQQNSPLHF
TRBV5-4,TRBJ1-1,CASSKGQVDTEAFF
TRBV29-1,TRBJ2-2,CSVATGTATGELFF
TRBV29-1,TRBJ1-1,CSVVTRGRTEAFF
TRBV19,TRBJ2-1,CASSWGNYNEQFF
TRBV24-1,TRBJ1-1,CATSRGMNTEAFF
TRBV6-2/TRBV6-3,TRBJ1-2,CASSSRGITPYGYTF
TRBV20-1,TRBJ1-6,CSAPGVSAYNSPLHF
TRBV6-2/TRBV6-3,TRBJ2-5,CASSYLNLRETQYF
TRBV6-5,TRBJ1-5,CASSYSSNQPQHF
TRBV30,TRBJ2-7,CAWIRDAYEQYF
TRBV7-7,TRBJ1-5,CASSLEFNQPQHF
TRBV12-3/TRBV12-4,TRBJ1-4,CASSPEAVLGEKLFF
TRBV14,TRBJ1-6,CASSIGTVNSPLHF
TRBV19,TRBJ2-7,CASSARQEPYEQYF
TRBV5-1,TRBJ2-3,CASSLADRGPDTQYF
TRBV5-4,TRBJ2-3,CASSLRQWEDTQYF
TRBV7-2,TRBJ2-3,CASSLARAGGISAQYF
TRBV6-2/TRBV6-3,TRBJ2-1,CASSIPRGVGNEQFF
TRBV4-1,TRBJ2-2,CASSSGYRARTGELFF
TRBV6-2/TRBV6-3,TRBJ2-5,CASSFTSGGRETQYF